This is a list of T cell receptor beta chains from one sample in a study of T cell responses to AZD1222 COVID-19 vaccine. Assay used: immunoSEQ multiplex PCR; TCRdb lists only in-frame clones, some missing. The sample includes approximately 57,000 clones, about 86% seen only once; the top ten take approximately 16%. Sequences were derived from peripheral blood, sampled on day 0 of AZD1222 vaccination. Every receptor here comes from an adult in good health. Both conserved end residues are part of each CDR3. D genes are given only for firm matches. Some rows have no size entry. The others give once, few or many, or a class for an expanded clone.

abundance | j_gene | v_gene | d_gene | CDR3aa
. | TRBJ2-1 | TRBV7-3 | TRBD1 | CASSLKGTGAHNEQFF
. | TRBJ2-7 | TRBV5-4 | . | CASSLAGYFNEQYF
. | TRBJ1-5 | TRBV30 | . | CAWSATAQPQHF
. | TRBJ2-5 | TRBV28 | . | CASSRTGSWETQYF
once | TRBJ1-4 | TRBV27 | . | CASSLIGGPPKLFF
once | TRBJ2-7 | TRBV6-5 | . | CASSYSRNGYEQYF
. | TRBJ2-3 | TRBV2 | TRBD1 | CASNRGIAQYF
. | TRBJ2-1 | TRBV5-1 | TRBD2 | CASSPSGRPTFNEQFF
. | TRBJ2-2 | TRBV15 | . | CATRPGGLSTGELFF
. | TRBJ1-5 | TRBV29-1 | TRBD1 | CSVADDRGTGGNQPQHF
few | TRBJ2-5 | TRBV12-3/TRBV12-4 | . | CASSSGIETQYF
. | TRBJ1-1 | TRBV7-2 | . | CASSLVGRGEAFF
once | TRBJ2-7 | TRBV5-1 | . | CASSLTSSEPYEQYF
. | TRBJ1-1 | TRBV5-8 | . | CASSLGQKNTEAFF
. | TRBJ1-3 | TRBV30 | TRBD1 | CAWSVSNRGSGGRNTIYF
. | TRBJ1-2 | TRBV12-3/TRBV12-4 | . | CASSTGNNYGYTF
. | TRBJ2-7 | TRBV12-1 | . | CASSSAGDKAYEQYF
. | TRBJ1-1 | TRBV7-6 | . | CASSLDGRGEHTEAFF
. | TRBJ2-5 | TRBV5-1 | TRBD2 | CASSLVELAGAETQYF
. | TRBJ2-1 | TRBV9 | . | CASSVGLQGHEQFF
. | TRBJ2-7 | TRBV6-5 | . | CASSYGLAGRDEQYF
. | TRBJ2-7 | TRBV11-1 | . | CASSLGADSSYEQYF
medium-sized | TRBJ1-2 | TRBV6-6 | TRBD1 | CASNTGDRELGGYTF
. | TRBJ1-2 | TRBV29-1 | . | CSSGGAYGYTF
once | TRBJ2-1 | TRBV19 | TRBD2 | CASIDGGAGGNEQFF
. | TRBJ2-3 | TRBV19 | . | CASSIDQGTDTQYF
. | TRBJ1-1 | TRBV5-6 | . | CASSLGLVEGRAFF
. | TRBJ1-4 | TRBV4-1 | . | CASSQVPINEKLFF
. | TRBJ1-2 | TRBV15 | . | CATSRDRSGADGYTF
. | TRBJ1-1 | TRBV7-3 | TRBD1 | CASSHGTGGTTEAFF
. | TRBJ1-3 | TRBV7-9 | . | CASSPRQGTSGNTIYF
. | TRBJ2-2 | TRBV7-3 | . | CASSLGSGLTGELFF
. | TRBJ1-3 | TRBV2 | . | CASSEFRSGFSGNTIYF